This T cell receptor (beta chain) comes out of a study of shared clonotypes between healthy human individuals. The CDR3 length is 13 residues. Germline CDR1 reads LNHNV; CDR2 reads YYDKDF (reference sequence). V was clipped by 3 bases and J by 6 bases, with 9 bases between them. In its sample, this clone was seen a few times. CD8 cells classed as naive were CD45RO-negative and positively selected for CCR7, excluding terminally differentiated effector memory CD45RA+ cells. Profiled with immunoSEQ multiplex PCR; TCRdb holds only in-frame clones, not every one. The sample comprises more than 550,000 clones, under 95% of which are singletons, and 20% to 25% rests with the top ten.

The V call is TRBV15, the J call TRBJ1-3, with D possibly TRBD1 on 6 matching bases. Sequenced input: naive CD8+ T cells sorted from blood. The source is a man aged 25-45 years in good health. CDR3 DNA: TGTGCCACCAGCAGTGACAGGTTAAACACCATATATTTT. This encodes CATSSDRLNTIYF.